A single sample is the source of the 28 T cell receptor beta chains below, sequenced in a study of control samples from healthy donors and cancer patients. Clones were read by immunoSEQ multiplex PCR, and TCRdb kept only the in-frame ones, dropping some. The sample yields 70,000 to 80,000 clones, 85% to 90% seen once. Sample: PBMCs. Every receptor here comes from a woman between 55 and 75 years old with head and neck cancer.

The V gene is TRBV5-4, the J gene TRBJ1-1, with 7 bases identical to TRBD1. Germline lookup yields CDR1 SGHNT and CDR2 YYREEE (reference sequence). The V gene end was trimmed by 2 bases and the J gene end by 11 bases; junction bases not matched to a gene: 12. This CDR3 is 14 amino acids long. CDR3 protein: CASSFPLSGTEAFF. CDR3 nucleotides: TGTGCCAGCAGCTTCCCTCTCTCCGGGACAGAGGCTTTCTTT.

This chain uses TRBV6-5 with TRBJ2-2, with TRBD1 identical over 10 bases. After removal of 6 bases from V and 6 bases from J, the junction contained 7 bases not matched to a gene. This CDR3 comprises 15 residues. Germline V lookup: CDR1 MNHEY, CDR2 SVGAGI. The CDR3 DNA is TGTGCCAGCAGCCCCCGGGACAGGGGTGCCGGGGAGCTGTTTTTT. Translation gives CASSPRDRGAGELFF.

This clone is a singleton in its sample. The V call is TRBV9, the J call TRBJ2-1, with 7 positions matching TRBD1. V was clipped by 3 bases and J by 7 bases; unmatched bases: 7. The CDR3 spans 14 residues. Germline CDR1 SGDLS, CDR2 YYNGEE. As DNA, the CDR3 is TGTGCCAGCAGCGGGGTACAGGGGCGGAATGAGCAGTTCTTC. This gives the protein CASSGVQGRNEQFF.

The chain carries TRBV19 and TRBJ1-4; tentatively, D is TRBD1 (6 bases). The CDR3 extends over 14 amino acids. Trimming removed 3 bases at V and 7 bases at J, with 12 bases between. The germline V gene has CDR1 LNHDA and CDR2 SQIVND (reference sequence). Here the CDR3 DNA reads TGTGCCAGTAGTATGGGGGCTTCGGGTGAAAAACTGTTTTTT. Protein: CASSMGASGEKLFF.

V gene TRBV7-9 combines with J gene TRBJ1-1, with 8 bases fitting TRBD1. Per the germline V gene, CDR1 is SEHNR and CDR2 is FQNEAQ (reference sequence). V lost 0 bases and J lost 2; bases outside the gene matches: 2. CDR3 length: 15 amino acids. Written as DNA, the CDR3 is TGTGCCAGCAGCTTAGCAGACAGGGGCAACACTGAAGCTTTCTTT. It translates to CASSLADRGNTEAFF.

CDR3 protein: CASSLGGTSGYNEQFF. The CDR3 nucleotides read TGTGCCAGCAGCTTAGGTGGGACTAGCGGTTACAATGAGCAGTTCTTC. The chain is built from TRBV7-3 and TRBJ2-1; the match to TRBD2 covers 11 bases. This CDR3 has 16 residues. Losses at the gene ends were 2 bases for V and 4 bases for J; bases not matched to a gene: 4. CDR1 is SGHTA and CDR2 is FQGTGA in the germline V gene.

This chain joins TRBV5-1 and TRBJ2-5; D is unresolved. The CDR3 length is 13 residues. V lost 3 bases and J lost 1, with 7 bases in between. The germline V gene encodes CDR1 SGHRS and CDR2 YFSETQ. DNA of the CDR3: TGCGCCAGCAGCTGGGAACCCCAAGAGACCCAGTACTTC. Translated, it gives CASSWEPQETQYF.

The chain combines TRBV12-3 or TRBV12-4 with TRBJ2-7; no reliable D call. The CDR3 has 12 residues. V was pared by 5 bases and J by 3 bases, with 8 bases between. The CDR3 DNA reads as TGTGCCAGCAGTGAACTACGCTACGAGCAGTACTTC. Translated, it gives CASSELRYEQYF.

This clone has more than one count but fewer than ten. The V and J genes are TRBV20-1 and TRBJ2-1, with 10 bases aligning to TRBD1. The V gene's germline CDR1 is DFQATT and CDR2 SNEGSKA (reference sequence). V gave up 3 bases and J gave up 4 bases; unmatched junction bases: 6. The CDR3 has 15 amino acids. This chain's CDR3 is CSASTPGQGYNEQFF. The CDR3, as DNA: TGCAGTGCTAGTACCCCGGGACAGGGGTACAATGAGCAGTTCTTC.

V is TRBV7-9 and J is TRBJ1-1; D gene uncertain. Germline CDR1 is SEHNR and CDR2 is FQNEAQ (reference sequence). V gave up 10 bases and J gave up 6 bases, with 24 bases separating them. The CDR3 has 15 residues. DNA of the CDR3: TGTGCCACCCCCCCTTTGGGCGCGGGGTTCGCTGAAGCTTTCTTT. This codes for CATPPLGAGFAEAFF. Together with reference TRBV7-9 and TRBJ1-1, the CDR3 gives the full variable domain: DTGVSQNPRHKITKRGQNVTFRCDPISEHNRLYWYRQTLGQGPEFLTYFQNEAQLEKSRLLSDRFSAERPKGSFSTLEIQRTEQGDSAMYLCATPPLGAGFAEAFFGQGTRLTVV.

This chain links TRBV24-1 with TRBJ1-3, with D unresolved. Germline-derived CDR1 and CDR2 are KGHDR and SFDVKD. Trimming cost V 7 bases and J 0 bases, with 6 bases left between them. This CDR3 is 13 amino acids long. The CDR3 sequence: CATRVFSGNTIYF. In nucleotides, the CDR3 is TGTGCCACCAGGGTTTTCTCTGGAAACACCATATATTTT.

The chain joins TRBV27 to TRBJ1-5; D might be TRBD1 (5 bases). The germline CDR1 and CDR2 sequences are MNHEY and SMNVEV (reference sequence). This CDR3 contains 16 residues. V was trimmed by 0 bases and J by 2 bases, leaving 11 bases between them. The DNA of the CDR3 is TGTGCCAGCAGTTTATCCCGGCAGGGAGGCAATCAGCCCCAGCATTTT. Its protein product is CASSLSRQGGNQPQHF.

The rearrangement joins TRBV29-1 to TRBJ2-7, with 15 bases lining up with TRBD2. Germline values: CDR1 SQVTM, CDR2 ANQGSEA. This CDR3 has 20 residues. With 4 bases clipped from V and 4 bases from J, the junction kept 20 bases outside the gene matches. The CDR3 DNA reads as TGCAGCGTTGCCCCACGACAGGGCCCTGGACTAGCGGGAGGGCCGTACGAGCAGTACTTC. It translates to CSVAPRQGPGLAGGPYEQYF.

As for this clone: Other DNA sequences within the sample encode an identical CDR3. The J gene is TRBJ1-5, the V gene TRBV27, with D uncertain. This CDR3 has 14 amino acids. In germline, CDR1 is MNHEY, CDR2 SMNVEV (reference sequence). Trimming removed 0 bases at V and 5 bases at J, with 8 bases between. CDR3 nucleotides: TGTGCCAGCAGTTTATCTGGGTTTCATCAGCCCCAGCATTTT. Translated, it gives CASSLSGFHQPQHF.

This clone was recorded a few times. This sequence joins TRBV20-1 and TRBJ1-3; D is perhaps TRBD1 (5 bases). The V and J ends lost 2 bases and 10 bases respectively, with 9 bases between them. CDR1 is DFQATT, CDR2 SNEGSKA, per germline (reference sequence). This CDR3 has 11 residues. The CDR3: CSARHRGTIYF. DNA of the CDR3: TGCAGTGCTAGACACCGGGGGACCATATATTTT.

This sequence joins TRBV30 and TRBJ2-7; 9 bases are shared with TRBD1. This CDR3 has 14 residues. CDR1 is GTSNPN, CDR2 SVGIG, per germline (reference sequence). Trimming at V came to 3 bases and at J to 3 bases, leaving 6 bases not matched to a gene. The DNA for the CDR3 is TGTGCCTGGAGCACAGGGGGCTTAGGCTACGAGCAGTACTTC. It is translated as CAWSTGGLGYEQYF.

The chain has TRBV21-1 and TRBJ2-5. TRBV21-1 is tagged as a pseudogene. CDR3 length: 11 residues. DNA of the CDR3: TGTGCCAGCAGCCCTCCTTCGGACCAGTACTTC. Protein: CASSPPSDQYF.

The J gene is TRBJ1-1, the V gene TRBV4-1; D perhaps matches TRBD1 (5 bases). CDR1 MGHRA and CDR2 YSYEKL come from the germline V gene. CDR3 length equals 20 residues. V dropped 3 bases and J dropped 2 bases, with 28 bases sitting between them. The CDR3: CASSHRGPLELVRGNTEAFF. CDR3 in DNA: TGCGCCAGCAGCCATAGGGGACCTTTGGAGCTAGTGAGGGGCAACACTGAAGCTTTCTTT.

The chain recombines TRBV7-2 with TRBJ2-7; 10 bases align to TRBD2. Germline V gene lookup returns CDR1 SGHTA and CDR2 FQGNSA. This CDR3 has 15 residues. V dropped 1 base and J dropped 3; count of bases not matched to a gene: 3. The CDR3 DNA follows: TGTGCCAGCAGCTTAGACGCTAGCGGGAGCTACGAGCAGTACTTC. Translation gives CASSLDASGSYEQYF.

The table lists this clone with a count of one. The rearrangement links TRBV5-1 to TRBJ2-5; 8 positions agree with TRBD2. Germline CDR1 SGHRS, CDR2 YFSETQ. The V and J ends lost 4 bases and 0 bases, in that order; junction bases with no gene match: 5. The length of the CDR3 is 15 residues. Here the CDR3 reads CASSLQLADQETQYF. CDR3 coding DNA: TGCGCCAGCAGCCTTCAACTAGCGGACCAAGAGACCCAGTACTTC.

The chain recombines TRBV5-5 with TRBJ2-7; TRBD1 might be the D (6 bases). This CDR3 is 16 amino acids long. CDR1 and CDR2 (germline): SGHKS, YYEKEE (reference sequence). V dropped 1 base and J dropped 1 base, with 15 bases sitting between them. The CDR3 is CASSLSGVRGSYEQYF. The CDR3 region has the DNA TGTGCCAGCAGCTTGTCAGGGGTCAGGGGTTCCTACGAGCAGTACTTC.

This chain connects TRBV7-3 to TRBJ2-2, with 10 nucleotides matching TRBD2. The CDR3 contains 17 residues. Trimming took 5 bases from V and 7 from J; bases not matched to a gene: 13. Germline loops: CDR1 SGHTA, CDR2 FQGTGA. The CDR3 region has the DNA TGTGCCAGCAGCCTAATCCCCGGAGCGGGAGGGCTCGGGGAGCTGTTTTTT. This translates into CASSLIPGAGGLGELFF. The whole variable domain, remainder taken from reference TRBV7-3 and TRBJ2-2, is GAGVSQTPSNKVTEKGKYVELRCDPISGHTALYWYRQSLGQGPEFLIYFQGTGAADDSGLPNDRFFAVRPEGSVSTLKIQRTERGDSAVYLCASSLIPGAGGLGELFFGEGSRLTVL.

The genes are TRBV7-8 and TRBJ2-2; D uncertain. Germline lookup yields CDR1 SGHVS and CDR2 FQNEAQ. V was shortened by 5 bases and J by 6 bases, with 13 bases between the two germline ends. The CDR3 covers 14 residues. The CDR3: CASSPPTFSGELFF. DNA for the CDR3: TGTGCCAGCAGCCCACCTACCTTTTCCGGGGAGCTGTTTTTT.

J is TRBJ1-3 and V is TRBV27; D is undetermined. Germline-derived CDR1 and CDR2 are MNHEY and SMNVEV (reference sequence). The CDR3 runs to 16 residues. V was trimmed by 2 bases and J by 0 bases, leaving 11 bases between them. The DNA of the CDR3 is TGTGCCAGCAGTTTAGCGGGTGGAAGCTCTGGAAACACCATATATTTT. Its protein product is CASSLAGGSSGNTIYF.

The chain carries TRBV19 and TRBJ1-2, with 8 positions matching TRBD1. Germline V CDR1 and CDR2: LNHDA, SQIVND (reference sequence). The V gene end was trimmed by 3 bases and the J gene end by 8 bases; junction bases not matched to a gene: 14. The CDR3 length is 16 residues. This CDR3 is CASSIASGQGWRGYTF. The CDR3 DNA reads as TGTGCCAGTAGTATCGCCTCCGGACAGGGATGGAGGGGCTACACCTTC.

This clone was counted once. V and J are TRBV28 and TRBJ1-2; 7 bases are shared with TRBD1. The CDR3 sequence is 12 residues long. V shed 9 bases and J 4 bases; nucleotides not matched to a gene: 5. Per germline, CDR1 MDHEN and CDR2 SYDVKM. In DNA, the CDR3 is TGTGCCAGTCATCCAGGGGGCTATGGCTACACCTTC. As protein: CASHPGGYGYTF.

This chain joins TRBV7-2 and TRBJ2-3; 10 nucleotides match TRBD1. Germline V gives CDR1 SGHTA, CDR2 FQGNSA. This CDR3 region has 13 residues. After removal of 3 bases from V and 10 bases from J, the junction contained 4 bases not matched to a gene. In nucleotides, the CDR3 is TGTGCCAGCAGCTTCGACAGGGGGCAAGCGCAGTATTTT. It translates to CASSFDRGQAQYF.

The chain joins TRBV19 to TRBJ2-6; 8 bases map to TRBD1. The germline V gene has CDR1 LNHDA and CDR2 SQIVND (reference sequence). The CDR3 has 17 residues. Trimming cost V 4 bases and J 0 bases; bases outside gene matches: 5. The chain's CDR3 is CASSTGGALSGANVLTF. For the CDR3, the DNA is TGTGCCAGTAGTACAGGGGGCGCACTCTCTGGGGCCAACGTCCTGACTTTC.